One sample yielded the 19 T cell receptor beta chains listed below, sequenced in a study of blood T cell repertoires in COVID-19. Generated by immunoSEQ multiplex PCR, the TCRdb table keeps only in-frame clones and is missing some. This sample has roughly 81,000 clones, with around nine tenths found just once. Sequencing input: peripheral blood. The receptors were sampled from a man aged 30-40 years with acute or convalescent COVID-19.

A single count supports this clone. The V gene is TRBV6-6, the J gene TRBJ2-1, with D possibly matching TRBD1 (6 bases). V lost 7 bases, J lost 6 bases, and 10 bases lay in between. This CDR3 has 12 residues. The V gene's germline CDR1 is MNHNY and CDR2 SVGAGI (reference sequence). In DNA, the CDR3 is TGTGCCAGCACCACAGGGCCCAATGAGCAGTTCTTC. Amino acid sequence: CASTTGPNEQFF.

The chain couples TRBV30 to TRBJ2-7; D gene ambiguous. The CDR3 has 11 residues. Trimming removed 2 bases at V and 6 bases at J, with 8 bases between. Per germline, CDR1 GTSNPN and CDR2 SVGIG (reference sequence). The CDR3 is CAWSTVGEQYF. As DNA, the CDR3 is TGTGCCTGGAGTACGGTCGGCGAGCAGTACTTC.

The chain links TRBV10-3 to TRBJ2-5; 12 bases fit TRBD2. With V trimmed by 11 bases and J by 5 bases, 6 bases remained unmatched. Germline V gene sequence: CDR1 ENHRY, CDR2 SYGVKD. The CDR3 contains 13 residues. CDR3 loop: CASGGTSGETQYF. In nucleotides, the CDR3 is TGTGCCTCAGGTGGGACTAGCGGGGAGACCCAGTACTTC.

The V call is TRBV29-1, the J call TRBJ1-5; D may be TRBD1 (5 bases). V lost 6 bases to trimming and J lost 0 bases, with 12 bases between them. The CDR3 sequence is 14 residues long. Germline V gene data show CDR1 as SQVTM and CDR2 as ANQGSEA. This chain's CDR3 is CSVRVGGSNQPQHF. The DNA of the CDR3 is TGCAGCGTGAGGGTCGGGGGTAGCAATCAGCCCCAGCATTTT.

As regards this clone: One end of the junction does not line up with germline, which may come from a read error. The J gene is TRBJ2-2, the V gene TRBV6-5; 8 bases map to TRBD1. CDR3 length equals 15 residues. Per the germline V gene, CDR1 is MNHEY and CDR2 is SVGAGI. CDR3 nucleotide sequence: TGTGCCAGCAGTTCTCGGACAGGGAACATCGGGGAGCTGTTTTTT. Its translation is CASSSRTGNIGELFF.

This clone was found once. The chain recombines TRBV2 with TRBJ2-4; perhaps TRBD2 as D (5 bases). The CDR3 spans 15 residues. Trimming removed 7 bases from V and 0 bases from J, with 13 bases in between. Germline values: CDR1 SNHLY, CDR2 FYNNEI. As DNA, the CDR3 is TGTGCCAGCACCGGGAACACTCTAGCCAAAAACATTCAGTACTTC. It yields the protein CASTGNTLAKNIQYF.

The chain links TRBV7-2 to TRBJ2-2; 7 bases line up with TRBD1. The germline V gene encodes CDR1 SGHTA and CDR2 FQGNSA. The CDR3 consists of 17 residues. V gave up 0 bases and J gave up 5 bases; unmatched junction bases: 9. Here the CDR3 reads CASSLALRDSQTGELFF. In DNA form, the CDR3 reads TGTGCCAGCAGCTTAGCGCTTAGGGACAGCCAGACCGGGGAGCTGTTTTTT.

This rearrangement joins TRBV28 to TRBJ2-1, with TRBD2 as a possible D gene (6 bases). The germline V gene has CDR1 MDHEN and CDR2 SYDVKM. V was trimmed by 7 bases and J by 2 bases, leaving 9 bases between them. This CDR3 region has 13 residues. In nucleotides, the CDR3 is TGTGCCAGCACAGCGGGTACCTACAATGAGCAGTTCTTC. Protein product: CASTAGTYNEQFF. Full variable domain (outside the CDR3, taken from reference TRBV28 and TRBJ2-1): DVKVTQSSRYLVKRTGEKVFLECVQDMDHENMFWYRQDPGLGLRLIYFSYDVKMKEKGDIPEGYSVSREKKERFSLILESASTNQTSMYLCASTAGTYNEQFFGPGTRLTVL.

The chain combines TRBV7-2 with TRBJ2-3; tentative D call: TRBD1 (5 bases). The CDR3 sequence is 14 residues long. The ends were cut back, 5 bases at V and 2 bases at J, with 11 bases in the middle. The germline CDR1 and CDR2 sequences are SGHTA and FQGNSA. CDR3 bases: TGTGCCAGCAGCACGCTGACAGCCACAGATACGCAGTATTTT. Residues: CASSTLTATDTQYF.

The chain carries TRBV5-1 and TRBJ2-1; 8 bases match TRBD2. Germline V gene sequence: CDR1 SGHRS, CDR2 YFSETQ. This CDR3 comprises 13 residues. The V gene end was trimmed by 7 bases and the J gene end by 0 bases; junction bases not matched to a gene: 0. CDR3 protein: CASGTSSYNEQFF. CDR3 sequence (DNA): TGCGCCAGCGGGACTAGCTCCTACAATGAGCAGTTCTTC.

This clone was seen once. The chain combines TRBV4-3 with TRBJ1-6, with D perhaps matching TRBD1 (5 bases). CDR3 length: 14 residues. Trimming took 2 bases from V and 9 from J, leaving 11 bases between them. CDR1 is LGHNA, CDR2 YSLEER, per germline. The CDR3 DNA reads TGCGCCAGCAGCCAACAGGGAAAGAGTTCACCCCTCCACTTT. This sequence encodes CASSQQGKSSPLHF.

This clone was counted a single time. The chain uses TRBV15 and TRBJ2-3; 10 positions match TRBD1. The trim removed 6 bases at V and 2 bases at J, leaving 8 bases unmatched. Germline V gives CDR1 LNHNV, CDR2 YYDKDF (reference sequence). The CDR3 spans 16 residues. The CDR3 loop is CATRGDRGLLTDTQYF. CDR3 sequence (DNA): TGTGCCACCAGAGGGGACAGGGGACTACTCACAGATACGCAGTATTTT.

The CDR3: CASSQPGQGFYEQYF. The CDR3 DNA is TGCGCCAGCAGCCAGCCGGGACAGGGATTTTACGAGCAGTACTTC. This rearrangement joins TRBV4-1 to TRBJ2-7, with TRBD1 identical over 9 bases. Germline assignment: CDR1 MGHRA and CDR2 YSYEKL. V was clipped by 3 bases and J by 4 bases; unmatched bases: 7. The CDR3 is 15 amino acids.

The rearrangement joins TRBV5-5 to TRBJ2-7, with 10 bases lining up with TRBD2. From germline, CDR1 is SGHKS and CDR2 YYEKEE (reference sequence). V lost 2 bases and J lost 6; bases outside the gene matches: 8. The CDR3 contains 15 residues. This CDR3 is CASSFPASGRGEQYF. The CDR3 DNA follows: TGTGCCAGCAGCTTTCCCGCTAGCGGGAGAGGCGAGCAGTACTTC.

This clone was observed a handful of times. This chain connects TRBV6-5 to TRBJ2-7; D ambiguous. CDR1 and CDR2 from the germline V gene are MNHEY and SVGAGI. This CDR3 comprises 13 residues. V dropped 0 bases and J dropped 5 bases, with 8 bases sitting between them. Here the CDR3 reads CASSYSMRNEQYF. DNA for the CDR3: TGTGCCAGCAGTTACTCGATGAGAAACGAGCAGTACTTC.

The V call is TRBV7-8, the J call TRBJ2-1; TRBD1 agrees at 10 bases. This CDR3 spans 17 amino acids. The ends lost 5 bases at V and 4 bases at J; junction bases unmatched: 11. The germline gives CDR1 SGHVS, CDR2 FQNEAQ. The CDR3 region is CASSARDRGFGYNEQFF. The CDR3 DNA reads as TGTGCCAGCAGCGCCCGGGACAGGGGATTTGGGTACAATGAGCAGTTCTTC.

The rearrangement joins TRBV4-1 to TRBJ1-1, with D perhaps TRBD1 (5 bases). The CDR3 is 13 amino acids. Germline V gene sequence: CDR1 MGHRA, CDR2 YSYEKL. Trimming pared 4 bases from V and 2 bases from J, leaving 8 bases between. The CDR3, as DNA: TGCGCCAGCAGCCCAAGGACAAACACTGAAGCTTTCTTT. Its translation: CASSPRTNTEAFF.

V gene TRBV5-8 combines with J gene TRBJ2-5; 8 bases map to TRBD1. V lost 0 bases, J lost 4 bases, and 8 bases stayed unmatched. The germline V gene encodes CDR1 SGHTS and CDR2 YDEGEE. There are 16 residues in the CDR3. The CDR3 is CASSLGQGAVPETQYF. CDR3 bases: TGTGCCAGCAGCTTGGGTCAGGGGGCTGTTCCAGAGACCCAGTACTTC.

This chain links TRBV15 with TRBJ2-3; D is perhaps TRBD1 (5 bases). From germline, CDR1 is LNHNV and CDR2 YYDKDF (reference sequence). This CDR3 is built from 18 residues. The V end lost 2 bases, the J end lost 3 bases, and 21 bases lay between the germline ends. This chain's CDR3 is CATSRLIIRGQVTDTQYF. CDR3 coding DNA: TGTGCCACCAGCAGACTCATAATTAGGGGCCAGGTAACAGATACGCAGTATTTT.